Listed below are T cell receptor beta chains from one sample, sequenced in a study of response to subunit inactivated influenza vaccine. TCRdb used MiXCR to reprocess the RT-PCR reads, holding one entry per CDR3 protein. Of 650,000 or so distinct CDR3 sequences in the sample, 12% to 15% were seen once. The material sequenced was PBMCs from blood, taken 14 days before vaccination. These receptors originate from a man aged 50-60 years who received an inactivated influenza vaccine. CDR3s include the opening cysteine and the closing phenylalanine or tryptophan. D genes are given only for firm matches. Where a row states a size, it is once, few, many or the class of an expanded clone; other rows omit it.

>NA|TRBJ2-3|TRBV3-1|TRBD1
CASSQRVGGDTQYF
TGTGCCAGCAGCCAACGGGTAGGGGGCGATACGCAGTATTTT
>NA|TRBJ1-6|TRBV12-3/TRBV12-4|NA
CASTPTGPNSPLHF
TGTGCCAGCACCCCGACAGGTCCTAATTCACCCCTCCACTTT
>NA|TRBJ1-1|TRBV27|NA
CASSPAPRTEAFF
TGTGCCAGCAGCCCAGCCCCGAGGACTGAAGCTTTCTTT
>NA|TRBJ2-7|TRBV5-1|TRBD2
CASSLVGGRSIYEQYF
TGCGCCAGCAGCTTGGTTGGCGGGAGATCCATATACGAGCAGTACTTC
>once|TRBJ2-3|TRBV12-3/TRBV12-4|NA
CASSYRAAGTDTQYF
TGTGCCAGCAGCTATCGGGCCGCGGGCACAGATACGCAGTATTTT
>NA|TRBJ2-1|TRBV6-6|NA
CASSFHAAEQFF
TGTGCCAGCAGTTTCCATGCAGCTGAGCAGTTCTTC
>few|TRBJ2-5|TRBV5-4|NA
CASSYGPWETQYF
TGTGCCAGCAGCTACGGGCCCTGGGAGACCCAGTACTTC
>once|TRBJ2-5|TRBV20-1|TRBD2
CSASSPSGGKGDQETQYF
TGCAGTGCTAGTTCTCCCAGCGGGGGGAAAGGTGACCAAGAGACCCAGTACTTC
>few|TRBJ1-6|TRBV7-2|NA
CASSLSKNSPLHF
TGTGCCAGCAGCTTATCGAAGAATTCACCCCTCCACTTT
>NA|TRBJ2-7|TRBV19|TRBD1
CASSELVSRDRYSYEQYF
TGTGCCAGTAGTGAACTAGTCAGCCGGGACAGGTACTCCTACGAGCAGTACTTC